The 11 T cell receptor beta chains presented below share a single source sample, sequenced in a study of shared clonotypes between healthy human individuals. This table comes from immunoSEQ multiplex PCR, and its TCRdb copy is limited to in-frame clones, with some not included. There are approximately 99,000 clones in the sample; under 70% occur only once, and roughly a quarter lies in the top ten. Sample: memory CD8+ T cells sorted from blood. Specified subset: CD45RO+ cells pooled with CCR7-negative TemRA cells. The origin of the receptors is a woman aged 25 to 45 in good health.

The count of this clone is one. The CDR3 bases are TGCGCCAGCAGCTCTGGGACAGGGGCGCTGTTATACGAGCAGTACTTC. Its translation: CASSSGTGALLYEQYF. The chain combines TRBV5-1 with TRBJ2-7; 10 positions match TRBD1. Germline lookup yields CDR1 SGHRS and CDR2 YFSETQ. The CDR3 length is 16 residues. After removal of 3 bases from V and 4 bases from J, the junction contained 10 bases not matched to a gene.

The chain links TRBV10-3 to TRBJ2-7; the D gene is possibly TRBD1 (6 bases). Germline V gene sequence: CDR1 ENHRY, CDR2 SYGVKD. The CDR3 is made up of 15 amino acids. Trimming removed 5 bases from V and 5 bases from J, with 19 bases in between. DNA of the CDR3: TGTGCCATCAGTCCCCAACGGGCAGGGGAGCACGAGCAGTACTTC. Amino acid sequence: CAISPQRAGEHEQYF.

The V call is TRBV19, the J call TRBJ2-5; no firm D call. The closer fit of TRBJ2-7 to the DNA end suggests the J call may be wrong. CDR3 size: 17 residues. CDR1 LNHDA and CDR2 SQIVND come from the germline V gene (reference sequence). Here the CDR3 DNA reads TGTGCCAGTAGTATCGGGTCTCCTAACCCCATACTCGACGAGCAGTACTTC. Its translation: CASSIGSPNPILDEQYF.

The V gene is TRBV7-6, the J gene TRBJ1-4; TRBD1 is a possible D gene (6 bases). Germline assignment: CDR1 SGHVS and CDR2 FNYEAQ. V gave up 5 bases and J gave up 8 bases, with 12 bases separating them. This CDR3 has 13 residues. The CDR3 DNA reads TGTGCCAGCAGCCCCGAGGGGGGGGAAAAACTGTTTTTT. Encoded protein: CASSPEGGEKLFF.

The chain combines TRBV2 with TRBJ2-7; either TRBD1 or TRBD2 may fit D (5 bases each). Germline-derived CDR1 and CDR2 are SNHLY and FYNNEI. The CDR3 spans 15 residues. Trimming removed 8 bases from V and 2 bases from J, with 19 bases in between. CDR3 region: CASRKNPGTAYEQYF. CDR3 DNA sequence: TGTGCCAGCCGCAAAAACCCCGGGACGGCCTACGAGCAGTACTTC.

In regard to this clone: This likely stems from a read error, as it lies one base from a far larger clone. This sequence joins TRBV25-1 and TRBJ2-2; TRBD1 matches 7 bases. Looked up from germline, CDR1 is MGHDK and CDR2 is SYGVNS. The CDR3 is 15 residues long. The DNA of the CDR3 is TGTGCCAGCAGCCCAATGGGACAGTCGACCGGGAAGCTGTTTTTT. Protein sequence: CASSPMGQSTGKLFF.

This chain uses TRBV19 with TRBJ2-7, with D perhaps matching TRBD1 or TRBD2 (5 bases each). The CDR3 is 14 residues long. CDR1 and CDR2 (germline): LNHDA, SQIVND (reference sequence). Between the trimmed V and J ends, which lost 5 bases and 2 bases, there was a span of 13 bases. The CDR3: CASSRRDGTYEQYF. CDR3 nucleotide sequence: TGTGCCAGTAGTCGTCGGGACGGAACCTACGAGCAGTACTTC.

This chain links TRBV2 with TRBJ1-6, with D maybe TRBD1 (5 bases). Trimming took 1 base from V and 9 from J, leaving 13 bases between them. CDR1 is SNHLY and CDR2 is FYNNEI in the germline V gene. This CDR3 is 15 amino acids long. CDR3 in amino acids: CASSEGDRLVSPLHF. The DNA for the CDR3 is TGTGCCAGCAGTGAAGGGGACCGACTTGTTTCACCCCTCCACTTT.

In its sample, this clone ranks as medium-sized. V and J are TRBV2 and TRBJ1-2, with D possibly TRBD1 on 6 matching bases. Trimming took off 6 bases at V and 3 bases at J, with 20 bases between the two ends. The length of the CDR3 is 16 residues. CDR1 is SNHLY and CDR2 is FYNNEI in the germline V gene. DNA for the CDR3: TGTGCCAGCAGAGACTCAGGGGAGATTGCTTACTATGGCTACACCTTC. Translated, it gives CASRDSGEIAYYGYTF.

This sequence joins TRBV28 and TRBJ1-4; no clear D. There are 12 residues in the CDR3. Germline values: CDR1 MDHEN, CDR2 SYDVKM. The ends were cut back, 8 bases at V and 8 bases at J, with 12 bases in the middle. The CDR3 sequence: CASGNLKEKLFF. The CDR3 DNA reads as TGTGCCAGCGGGAATTTGAAGGAAAAACTGTTTTTT. The variable domain in full, with the rest retrieved from reference TRBV28 and TRBJ1-4, is DVKVTQSSRYLVKRTGEKVFLECVQDMDHENMFWYRQDPGLGLRLIYFSYDVKMKEKGDIPEGYSVSREKKERFSLILESASTNQTSMYLCASGNLKEKLFFGSGTQLSVL.

The chain joins TRBV27 to TRBJ2-7; D not certain. CDR1 is MNHEY and CDR2 is SMNVEV in the germline V gene (reference sequence). Trimming cost V 0 bases and J 1 base, with 4 bases left between them. This CDR3 contains 13 residues. CDR3 residues: CASSLSVSYEQYF. DNA for the CDR3: TGTGCCAGCAGTTTATCGGTGTCCTACGAGCAGTACTTC.